The TCR beta chain under discussion was sequenced for a study of beta chain features in type 1 diabetes. Findings of the study overall: The influence of HLA type on TCRB rearrangement stayed undetermined. The VDJ junctions of type 1 diabetes patients carried fewer insertions and more deletions. Patients showed naive, central memory and Treg TCRB repertoires that appeared more similar than those of healthy donors. TCRB CDR3s from Type 1 diabetes patients were moderately but significantly shorter in all four CD4+ subsets.

This clone was seen a handful of times. Its antigen is unknown. All of the isolated RNA was reverse transcribed, so expressed TCRB transcripts were sequenced. Sequencing was performed with immunoSEQ multiplex PCR; in TCRdb, only in-frame clones are kept and a portion is missing. The sample carries about 640,000 clones, around 11% recorded once. The authors sorted CD4+ naive, central memory, regulatory and stem cell-like memory cells via CD45RO/CCR7/CD25/CD127/CD95/CD27. Material for sequencing was naive CD4+ T cells from blood. The receptor was isolated from a man under 40 with type 1 diabetes.

CDR3: CASSLPSAEQYF. The CDR3 DNA is TGCGCCAGCAGCCTTCCTAGCGCCGAGCAGTACTTC. This rearrangement joins TRBV5-1 to TRBJ2-7; a weak D match, TRBD2 (6 bases). There are 12 residues in the CDR3. With 4 bases removed from V and 6 bases from J, the gap between germline ends came to 11 bases. Germline V gene lookup returns CDR1 SGHRS and CDR2 YFSETQ.